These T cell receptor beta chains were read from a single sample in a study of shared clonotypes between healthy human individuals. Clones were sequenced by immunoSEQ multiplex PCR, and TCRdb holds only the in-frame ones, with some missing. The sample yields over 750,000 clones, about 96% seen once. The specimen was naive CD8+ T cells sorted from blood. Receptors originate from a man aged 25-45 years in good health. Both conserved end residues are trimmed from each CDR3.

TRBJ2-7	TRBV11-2	ASSLLPYEQY
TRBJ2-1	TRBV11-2	ASSSQGNEQF
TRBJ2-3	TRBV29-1	SVKGGFGTDTQY
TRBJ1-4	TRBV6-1	ASSYRGRDEKLF
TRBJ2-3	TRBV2	ASINRDSLITDTQY
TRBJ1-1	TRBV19	ASSIWGYTEAF
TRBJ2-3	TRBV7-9	ASSLKVGGRGDTDTQY
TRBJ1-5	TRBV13	ASSLGLHNQPQH
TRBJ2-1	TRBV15	ATSRDPEGGGSYNEQF
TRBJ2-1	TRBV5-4	ASSGGLANENEQF
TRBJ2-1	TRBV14	ASSPLGWDSYNEQF
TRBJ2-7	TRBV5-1	ASSLGKAYEQY
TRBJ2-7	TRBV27	ASSLFGDEQY
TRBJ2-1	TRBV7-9	ASSHLDDEQF
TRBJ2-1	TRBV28	ASRRTGPLWNEQF